The rows below give T cell receptor beta chains drawn from one sample of a study of blood T cell repertoires in COVID-19. Method: immunoSEQ multiplex PCR; TCRdb's copy keeps in-frame clones and lacks some. The sample records roughly 330,000 clones, approximately 85% being singletons. Sequenced: peripheral blood. The source is a woman between 45 and 65 years old with acute or convalescent COVID-19. Both conserved end residues are part of each CDR3. The D gene is left open where the match is weak. A row's size may be missing; if present it is once, few, many or a size class.

>TRBV12-3/TRBV12-4|once|TRBJ1-1|-
CASINILNTEAFF
TGTGCCAGCATTAACATCCTGAACACTGAAGCTTTCTTT
>TRBV5-4|-|TRBJ2-5|-
CASSSVEGETQYF
TGTGCCAGCAGCTCCGTCGAGGGAGAGACCCAGTACTTC
>TRBV28|-|TRBJ1-4|TRBD1
CASRTGGSVEKLFF
TGTGCCAGCAGGACAGGGGGCTCGGTCGAAAAACTGTTTTTT
>TRBV11-2|-|TRBJ2-1|-
CASSLGGDSNEQFF
TGTGCCAGCAGCTTAGGCGGGGATTCAAATGAGCAGTTCTTC
>TRBV6-4|few|TRBJ2-2|TRBD1
CASRFQTGGTGELFF
TGTGCCAGCAGATTCCAAACAGGGGGCACCGGGGAGCTGTTTTTT
>TRBV11-2|-|TRBJ1-2|-
CASSLGGRGAPLASYGYTF
TGTGCCAGCAGCTTAGGGGGCCGGGGGGCCCCACTCGCGAGCTATGGCTACACCTTC
>TRBV19|-|TRBJ1-3|-
CASSPSGLISGNTIYF
TGTGCCAGTAGTCCGTCGGGACTGATCTCTGGAAACACCATATATTTT
>TRBV9|few|TRBJ2-3|TRBD2
CASSVAGREVVDTQYF
TGTGCCAGCAGCGTAGCTGGGCGGGAGGTTGTAGATACGCAGTATTTT
>TRBV12-3/TRBV12-4|few|TRBJ2-1|-
CASGEYNEQFF
TGTGCCAGCGGAGAATACAATGAGCAGTTCTTC
>TRBV6-5|-|TRBJ2-7|-
CASNSGDRSYEQYF
TGTGCCAGCAATTCAGGTGACCGTTCCTACGAGCAGTACTTC
>TRBV19|-|TRBJ1-4|TRBD1
CASSRPGTGGRGEKLFF
TGTGCCAGTAGTCGTCCCGGGACAGGGGGGAGAGGGGAAAAACTGTTTTTT
>TRBV9|-|TRBJ2-3|-
CASSVAPEDTQYF
TGTGCCAGCAGCGTAGCCCCCGAGGATACGCAGTATTTT
>TRBV4-2|-|TRBJ2-7|-
CASSQDQGYEQYF
TGTGCCAGCAGCCAAGACCAGGGCTACGAGCAGTACTTC
>TRBV5-1|-|TRBJ2-2|TRBD1
CASRRSTGELTGELFF
TGCGCCAGCCGAAGATCTACAGGGGAATTGACCGGGGAGCTGTTTTTT
>TRBV27|-|TRBJ2-1|-
CASRVQGSDNEQFF
TGTGCCAGCAGGGTACAGGGCTCCGACAATGAGCAGTTCTTC
>TRBV28|once|TRBJ2-3|TRBD2
CASRPTAGGRADTQYF
TGTGCCAGCAGACCTACCGCGGGAGGTCGCGCAGATACGCAGTATTTT
>TRBV10-2|-|TRBJ2-2|-
CASSVPSRDTGELFF
TGCGCCAGCAGTGTCCCTAGCCGGGATACCGGGGAGCTGTTTTTT
>TRBV9|once|TRBJ2-1|TRBD2
CASSVDRRGLAGGGEQFF
TGTGCCAGCAGCGTAGATCGGCGGGGGCTAGCGGGAGGCGGTGAGCAGTTCTTC
>TRBV11-1|once|TRBJ2-5|TRBD1
CASSYSTGGGETQYF
TGTGCCAGCAGCTACTCGACAGGGGGCGGGGAGACCCAGTACTTC
>TRBV11-3|few|TRBJ1-4|TRBD1
CASSSGWTGSEKLFF
TGTGCCAGCAGCTCCGGGTGGACAGGGAGTGAAAAACTGTTTTTT
>TRBV7-9|-|TRBJ1-1|-
CASSLARGMNTEAFF
TGTGCCAGCAGCTTAGCTCGGGGGATGAACACTGAAGCTTTCTTT
>TRBV6-6|-|TRBJ2-7|TRBD2
CASSYGGSGTSYEQYF
TGTGCCAGCAGTTACGGGGGTAGCGGGACCTCCTACGAGCAGTACTTC
>TRBV18|-|TRBJ2-7|TRBD1
CASSPPAGGSEQYF
TGTGCCAGCTCACCACCGGCAGGGGGCAGTGAGCAGTACTTC
>TRBV19|-|TRBJ2-5|-
CASSTTRRGYQETQYF
TGTGCCAGTAGTACCACCCGGCGCGGCTACCAAGAGACCCAGTACTTC
>TRBV7-9|-|TRBJ2-2|TRBD1
CAKQGGKDTGELFF
TGTGCCAAACAGGGGGGAAAGGACACCGGGGAGCTGTTTTTT
>TRBV6-4|few|TRBJ2-2|TRBD2
CASSARLAGLNTGELFF
TGTGCCAGCAGTGCTCGGCTAGCGGGCCTGAACACCGGGGAGCTGTTTTTT
>TRBV2|-|TRBJ2-1|TRBD2
CASSVAGGTYNEQFF
TGTGCCAGCAGTGTGGCGGGAGGGACCTACAATGAGCAGTTCTTC
>TRBV5-1|-|TRBJ2-3|TRBD1
CASSPLWGQGLDTQYF
TGCGCCAGCAGCCCCCTGTGGGGACAGGGCTTAGATACGCAGTATTTT
>TRBV28|once|TRBJ2-7|TRBD1
CASSLPQGVSYEQYF
TGTGCCAGCAGTTTACCGCAGGGGGTGTCCTACGAGCAGTACTTC
>TRBV28|few|TRBJ1-1|-
CASKTRTVGAFF
TGTGCCAGCAAGACTCGGACAGTGGGTGCTTTCTTT
>TRBV24-1|once|TRBJ1-1|-
CATSDNRESDEAFF
TGTGCCACCAGTGATAACAGGGAGAGCGATGAAGCTTTCTTT
>TRBV4-2|-|TRBJ1-6|-
CASSSGGTTYNSPLHF
TGTGCCAGCAGCTCCGGGGGGACCACTTATAATTCACCCCTCCACTTT
>TRBV11-2|-|TRBJ2-7|TRBD1
CASSYNRGDYEQYF
TGTGCCAGCAGCTATAACAGGGGGGATTACGAGCAGTACTTC
>TRBV3-1/TRBV3-2|-|TRBJ1-6|-
CASSQERYNSPLHF
TGTGCCAGCAGCCAAGAGAGGTATAATTCACCCCTCCACTTT
>TRBV3-1/TRBV3-2|-|TRBJ1-4|-
CASSQESVTGLNEKLFF
TGTGCCAGCAGCCAAGAGTCGGTAACAGGCCTAAATGAAAAACTGTTTTTT
>TRBV2|-|TRBJ2-3|TRBD1
CASDPTGDGTQYF
TGTGCCAGCGACCCGACAGGGGATGGTACGCAGTATTTT
>TRBV6-1|-|TRBJ1-5|-
CASSERGAQPQHF
TGTGCCAGCAGTGAACGGGGGGCTCAGCCCCAGCATTTT
>TRBV29-1|few|TRBJ1-5|-
CSVEGEQGSNQPQHF
TGCAGCGTTGAAGGTGAACAGGGTTCCAATCAGCCCCAGCATTTT
>TRBV24-1|-|TRBJ1-1|-
CATSSRYHPEAFF
TGTGCCACCAGTTCACGCTACCACCCTGAAGCTTTCTTT
>TRBV28|-|TRBJ1-5|-
CASSFVARVGPPQHF
TGTGCCAGCAGTTTCGTGGCACGGGTGGGTCCGCCCCAGCATTTT